This TCR beta chain comes out of a study of CD8+ T cells in alopecia areata. The overall study: Affected scalp percentage gauged treated patients' severity.

Study observations and caveats: It was lesional scalp, especially alopecia totalis/universalis, that showed higher clonality than normal scalp.

The sample's treatment: oral pan-JAK inhibitor, 5-10 mg twice daily. Researchers picked out CD4+ and CD8+ T cells from PBMCs by sorting. Germline loops: CDR1 LGHNT, CDR2 FRNRAP. Deletions cut 1 base from V and 4 bases from J, with 8 bases between. The CDR3 runs 14 residues. Concerning this clone itself: Its antigen is not identified.

Investigators isolated RNA and reverse transcribed it into cDNA to act as the sequencing template. The assay was immunoSEQ multiplex PCR, and TCRdb's table has in-frame clones only and misses some. The repertoire includes roughly 110,000 clones, less than 75% of them detected once, and 10% to 15% sits in the top ten. The receptor was derived from a human donor with alopecia areata. The specimen was CD8+ T cells sorted from blood, collected at week 24, from a patient treated with tofacitinib. This chain connects TRBV12-5 to TRBJ2-1; D gene ambiguous. CDR3 coding DNA: TGTGCTAGTGGTTTGGGCCCGAGGTACAATGAGCAGTTCTTC. Translating it yields CASGLGPRYNEQFF.